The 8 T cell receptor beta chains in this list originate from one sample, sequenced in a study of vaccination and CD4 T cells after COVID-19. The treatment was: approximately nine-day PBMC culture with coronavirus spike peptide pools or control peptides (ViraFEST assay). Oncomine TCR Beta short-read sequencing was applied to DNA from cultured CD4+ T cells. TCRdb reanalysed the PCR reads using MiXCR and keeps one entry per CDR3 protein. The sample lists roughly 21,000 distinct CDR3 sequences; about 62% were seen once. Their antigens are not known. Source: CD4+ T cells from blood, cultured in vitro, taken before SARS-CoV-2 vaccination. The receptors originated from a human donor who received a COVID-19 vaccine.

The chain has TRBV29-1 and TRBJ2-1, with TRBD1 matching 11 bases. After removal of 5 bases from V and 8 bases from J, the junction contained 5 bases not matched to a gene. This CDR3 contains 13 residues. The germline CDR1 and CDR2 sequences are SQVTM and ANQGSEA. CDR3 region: CSVRTGGLDEQFF. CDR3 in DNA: TGCAGCGTTCGGACAGGGGGCTTAGATGAGCAGTTCTTC.

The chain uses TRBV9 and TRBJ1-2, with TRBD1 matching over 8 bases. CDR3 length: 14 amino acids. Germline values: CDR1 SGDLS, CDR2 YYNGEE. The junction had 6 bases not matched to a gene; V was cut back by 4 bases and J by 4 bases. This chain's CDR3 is CASSPSTGGYGYTF. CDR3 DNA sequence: TGTGCCAGCAGCCCCAGTACAGGGGGCTATGGCTACACCTTC.

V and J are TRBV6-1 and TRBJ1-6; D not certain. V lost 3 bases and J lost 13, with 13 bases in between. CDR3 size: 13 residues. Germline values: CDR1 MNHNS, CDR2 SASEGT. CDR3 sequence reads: CASSDGGIGPLHF. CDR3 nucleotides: TGTGCCAGCAGTGACGGAGGGATTGGGCCCCTCCACTTT.

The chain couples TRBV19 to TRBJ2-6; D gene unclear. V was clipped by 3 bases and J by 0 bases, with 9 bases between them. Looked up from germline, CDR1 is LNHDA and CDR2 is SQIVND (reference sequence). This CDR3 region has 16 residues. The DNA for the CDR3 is TGTGCCAGTAGTATCCCGCTTCCCTCTGGGGCCAACGTCCTGACTTTC. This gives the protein CASSIPLPSGANVLTF.

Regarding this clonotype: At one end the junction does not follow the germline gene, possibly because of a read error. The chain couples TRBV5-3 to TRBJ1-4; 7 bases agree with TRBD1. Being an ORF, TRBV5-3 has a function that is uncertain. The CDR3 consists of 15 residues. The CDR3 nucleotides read TGTGCCAGCAGCTTACAGGGACAGAGGAATGAAAAACTGTTTTTT. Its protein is CASSLQGQRNEKLFF.

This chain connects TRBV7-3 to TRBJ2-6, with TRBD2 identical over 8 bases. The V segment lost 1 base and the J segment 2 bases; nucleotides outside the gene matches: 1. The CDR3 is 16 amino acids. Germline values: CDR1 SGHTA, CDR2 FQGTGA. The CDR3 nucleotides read TGTGCCAGCAGCTTAAGGCGGGGGGCTGGGGCCAACGTCCTGACTTTC. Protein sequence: CASSLRRGAGANVLTF.

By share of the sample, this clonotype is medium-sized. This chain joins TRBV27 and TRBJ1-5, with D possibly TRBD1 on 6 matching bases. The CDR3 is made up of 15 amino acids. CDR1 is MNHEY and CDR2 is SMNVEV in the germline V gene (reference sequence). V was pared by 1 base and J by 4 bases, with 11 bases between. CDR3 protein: CASSLYRAGNQPQHF. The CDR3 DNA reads TGTGCCAGCAGTTTATACAGGGCGGGAAATCAGCCCCAGCATTTT.

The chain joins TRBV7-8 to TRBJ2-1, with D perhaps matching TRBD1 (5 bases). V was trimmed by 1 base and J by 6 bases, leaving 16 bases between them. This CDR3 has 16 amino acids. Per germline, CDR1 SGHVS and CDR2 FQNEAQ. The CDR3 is CASSLGSQGQGNEQFF. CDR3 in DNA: TGTGCCAGCAGCTTAGGGTCTCAGGGTCAGGGCAATGAGCAGTTCTTC.